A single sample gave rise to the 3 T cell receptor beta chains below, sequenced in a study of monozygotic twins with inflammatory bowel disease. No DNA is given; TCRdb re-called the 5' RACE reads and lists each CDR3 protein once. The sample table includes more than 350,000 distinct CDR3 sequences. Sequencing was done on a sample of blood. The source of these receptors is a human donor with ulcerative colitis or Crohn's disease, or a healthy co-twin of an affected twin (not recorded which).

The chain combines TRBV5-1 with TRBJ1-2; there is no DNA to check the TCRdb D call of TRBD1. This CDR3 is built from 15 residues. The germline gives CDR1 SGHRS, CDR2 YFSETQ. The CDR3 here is CASSLIPDSNYGYTF.

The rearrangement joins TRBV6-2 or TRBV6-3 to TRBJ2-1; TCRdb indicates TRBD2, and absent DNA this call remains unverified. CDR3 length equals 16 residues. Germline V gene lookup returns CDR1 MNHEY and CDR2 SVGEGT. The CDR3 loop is CASTDAGTSLPNEQFF.

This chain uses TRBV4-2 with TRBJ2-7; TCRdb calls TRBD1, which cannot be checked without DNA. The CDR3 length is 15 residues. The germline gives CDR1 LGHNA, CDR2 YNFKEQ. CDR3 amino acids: CASSQDLTRGYEQYF.